These 8 T cell receptor beta chains came from one sample sequenced in a study of blood T cell repertoires in COVID-19. The repertoire was sequenced with immunoSEQ multiplex PCR; TCRdb's copy has only in-frame clones and lacks some. The data show approximately 180,000 clones, about 85% seen once. Sequencing input: peripheral blood. These receptors were obtained from a person aged 65 to 79 with COVID-19, enrolled during active disease.

The V call is TRBV7-9, the J call TRBJ2-1; 7 nucleotides align to TRBD2. The germline gives CDR1 SEHNR, CDR2 FQNEAQ (reference sequence). This CDR3 is built from 14 residues. V shed 5 bases and J 9 bases; nucleotides not matched to a gene: 10. The CDR3, as DNA: TGTGCCAGCAGCGCGGGAGCTACCATCGGTGAGCAGTTCTTC. Translation gives CASSAGATIGEQFF.

The chain joins TRBV25-1 to TRBJ1-4; D ambiguous. The CDR3 is 14 residues long. V shed 2 bases and J shed 12 bases, with 16 bases lying between them. Per germline, CDR1 MGHDK and CDR2 SYGVNS. CDR3 DNA sequence: TGTGCCAGCAGTGAAGTACACATCTCCGGGGAACTGTTTTTT. It codes for CASSEVHISGELFF.

This chain connects TRBV10-2 to TRBJ2-7, with TRBD2 as a possible D gene (6 bases). This CDR3 comprises 14 residues. Trimming pared 6 bases from V and 3 bases from J, leaving 15 bases between. Germline CDR1 and CDR2: WSHSY and SAAADI. The DNA for the CDR3 is TGCGCCAGCAGCGGGGACGGGACTTACTACGAGCAGTACTTC. As protein: CASSGDGTYYEQYF.

Regarding this clone: The same CDR3 also results from other DNA sequences found in this sample. V usage is TRBV7-9 and J usage is TRBJ2-6; D might be TRBD1 (7 bases). Germline-derived CDR1 and CDR2 are SEHNR and FQNEAQ (reference sequence). Trimming cost V 7 bases and J 4 bases, with 20 bases left between them. There are 17 residues in the CDR3. This CDR3 is CASTIRRDSAGANVLTF. The CDR3, as DNA: TGTGCCAGCACAATTAGGCGGGACAGTGCCGGGGCCAACGTCCTGACTTTC. The full variable domain, rest sourced from reference TRBV7-9 and TRBJ2-6, is DTGVSQNPRHKITKRGQNVTFRCDPISEHNRLYWYRQTLGQGPEFLTYFQNEAQLEKSRLLSDRFSAERPKGSFSTLEIQRTEQGDSAMYLCASTIRRDSAGANVLTFGAGSRLTVL.

This clone was detected a few times. The chain is built from TRBV3-1 (or the pseudogene TRBV3-2) and TRBJ1-3, with 7 bases identical to TRBD1. Unmatched junction bases numbered 5, after V lost 3 bases and J lost 9 bases. Germline lookup yields CDR1 LGHDT and CDR2 YNNKEL (reference sequence). The CDR3 is 13 amino acids. CDR3 sequence: CASSQQPGGTIYF. DNA of the CDR3: TGTGCCAGCAGCCAGCAGCCAGGGGGCACCATATATTTT.

Concerning this clone itself: At one end, the junction sequence differs from germline, possibly due to a read error. The rearrangement joins TRBV7-2 to TRBJ1-5; D is undetermined. There are 12 residues in the CDR3. Germline V gives CDR1 SGHTA, CDR2 FQGNSA. DNA of the CDR3: TGTGCCAGCAGCAACAGCAACCAGCCCCAGCATTTT. Translating it yields CASSNSNQPQHF.

The rearrangement joins TRBV11-3 to TRBJ2-3; the match to TRBD2 covers 10 bases. The length of the CDR3 is 16 residues. CDR1 and CDR2 (germline): SGHNT, YENEEA. J lost 4 bases, V lost 5 bases, and 9 bases had no gene match. DNA for the CDR3: TGTGCCAGCAGCAGCCGAGTAGCGGGGGGCCCAGATACGCAGTATTTT. This sequence encodes CASSSRVAGGPDTQYF. The variable domain in full, with the rest retrieved from reference TRBV11-3 and TRBJ2-3, is EAGVVQSPRYKIIEKKQPVAFWCNPISGHNTLYWYLQNLGQGPELLIRYENEEAVDDSQLPKDRFSAERLKGVDSTLKIQPAELGDSAVYLCASSSRVAGGPDTQYFGPGTRLTVL.

This chain links TRBV7-2 with TRBJ2-1; 11 bases align to TRBD2. The V segment lost 5 bases and the J segment 3 bases; nucleotides outside the gene matches: 12. Germline CDR1 is SGHTA and CDR2 is FQGNSA. CDR3 length: 18 residues. The CDR3 protein is CASSPGTSGDLLYNEQFF. The CDR3 DNA sequence: TGTGCCAGCAGCCCCGGGACTAGCGGAGACCTACTCTACAATGAGCAGTTCTTC. Full variable domain (missing parts from reference TRBV7-2 and TRBJ2-1): GAGVSQSPSNKVTEKGKDVELRCDPISGHTALYWYRQSLGQGLEFLIYFQGNSAPDKSGLPSDRFSAERTGGSVSTLTIQRTQQEDSAVYLCASSPGTSGDLLYNEQFFGPGTRLTVL.